These 5 T cell receptor beta chains were sequenced from one sample in a study of response to subunit inactivated influenza vaccine. TCRdb re-analysed the RT-PCR reads in MiXCR, keeping a single row per CDR3 protein. The table shows 300,000 to 350,000 distinct CDR3 sequences, with about a fifth occurring only once. The specimen comprised PBMCs from blood, sampled about 20 months after vaccination. The receptors here all came from a man between 45 and 75 years old who received an inactivated influenza vaccine.

The chain recombines TRBV5-1 with TRBJ2-1, with D perhaps matching TRBD1 (6 bases). The CDR3 length is 17 residues. V lost 0 bases and J 4 bases, leaving 17 bases between the germline ends. Germline lookup yields CDR1 SGHRS and CDR2 YFSETQ. The chain's CDR3 is CASSLAKPQGRYNEQFF. In DNA form, the CDR3 reads TGCGCCAGCAGCTTGGCCAAGCCCCAGGGGCGTTACAATGAGCAGTTCTTC.

This clonotype has just a few counts. The V call is TRBV4-1, the J call TRBJ1-3; D is unclear. The CDR3 loop spans 15 amino acids. Germline CDR1 reads MGHRA; CDR2 reads YSYEKL. V lost 0 bases and J lost 0, with 6 bases in between. DNA for the CDR3: TGCGCCAGCAGCCAAGATGCAAACTCTGGAAACACCATATATTTT. Translation gives CASSQDANSGNTIYF.

The chain has TRBV27 and TRBJ2-1; the match to TRBD2 covers 7 bases. Trimming cost V 8 bases and J 5 bases; bases outside gene matches: 18. Germline CDR1 MNHEY, CDR2 SMNVEV (reference sequence). The CDR3 runs 17 residues. CDR3 DNA: TGTGCCAGCTCTGGGTTGGGGAGGGGCTTTCGCCACAATGAGCAGTTCTTC. Amino acid sequence: CASSGLGRGFRHNEQFF.

At least ten counts were recorded for this clonotype. The V call is TRBV18, the J call TRBJ2-5, with unresolved D. V lost 2 bases to trimming and J lost 4 bases, with 14 bases between them. From germline, CDR1 is KGHSH and CDR2 LQKENI. The CDR3 contains 15 residues. CDR3 in amino acids: CASSPWAPAAETQYF. CDR3 nucleotide sequence: TGTGCCAGCTCACCATGGGCCCCCGCGGCAGAGACCCAGTACTTC.

This clonotype was found a few times. The V call is TRBV12-3 or TRBV12-4, the J call TRBJ2-7; TRBD2 matches 9 bases. CDR3 length: 14 amino acids. The V and J ends lost 1 base and 4 bases, in that order; junction bases with no gene match: 2. CDR3 sequence reads: CASSLGSGSYEQYF. The CDR3 bases are TGTGCCAGCAGTTTAGGTAGCGGGAGTTACGAGCAGTACTTC.